The clone carrying this T cell receptor (beta chain) has only one observation. The antigen is not known. Here immunoSEQ multiplex PCR was the method, and the copy in TCRdb shows in-frame clones only, minus some. The sample has about 50,000 clones; roughly 90% are singletons. V lost 5 bases, J lost 1 base, and 14 bases lay in between. Germline CDR1 SEHNR, CDR2 FQNEAQ (reference sequence). This CDR3 is 16 amino acids long. The sample belongs to a study of lymphopenia after photon versus proton radiotherapy. Overall study results and limits: Post-nadir TCR diversity decline inversely tracked overall survival among those who died. Better survival with proton therapy was suggested as possible, not demonstrated. Proton therapy kept repertoires fairly stable, unlike photons, which gained effector/memory cells. Post-nadir diversity loss with photons came from oligoclonal expansion, particularly CD8+ Temra cells.

The TCR originated in a woman aged 40 to 50 with cholangiocarcinoma. Sequences were derived from peripheral blood, sampled from a patient treated with photon-based radiotherapy. The chain joins TRBV7-9 to TRBJ2-2; D is possibly TRBD1 (6 bases). The CDR3 bases are TGTGCCAGCAGCCCCCTAAGCAGGGGGAACACCGGGGAGCTGTTTTTT. Encoded protein: CASSPLSRGNTGELFF.